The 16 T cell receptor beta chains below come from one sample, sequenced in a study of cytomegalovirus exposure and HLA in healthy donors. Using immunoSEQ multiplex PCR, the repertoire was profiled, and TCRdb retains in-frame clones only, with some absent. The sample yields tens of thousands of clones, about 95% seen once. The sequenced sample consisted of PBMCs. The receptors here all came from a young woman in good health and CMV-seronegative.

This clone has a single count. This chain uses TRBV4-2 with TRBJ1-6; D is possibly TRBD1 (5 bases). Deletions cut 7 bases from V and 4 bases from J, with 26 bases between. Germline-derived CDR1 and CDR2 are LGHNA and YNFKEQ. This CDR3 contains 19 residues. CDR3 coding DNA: TGTGCCAGCACCCGGACAATTTACATCGAGGAGAATTATAATTCACCCCTCCACTTT. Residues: CASTRTIYIEENYNSPLHF.

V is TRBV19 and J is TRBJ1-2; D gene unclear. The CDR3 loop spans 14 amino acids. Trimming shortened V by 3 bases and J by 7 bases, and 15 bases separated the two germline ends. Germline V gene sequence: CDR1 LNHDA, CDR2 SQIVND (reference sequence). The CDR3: CASSITDLFGGYTF. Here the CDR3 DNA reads TGTGCCAGTAGTATCACTGACTTGTTCGGTGGCTACACCTTC. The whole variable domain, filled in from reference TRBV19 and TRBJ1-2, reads DGGITQSPKYLFRKEGQNVTLSCEQNLNHDAMYWYRQDPGQGLRLIYYSQIVNDFQKGDIAEGYSVSREKKESFPLTVTSAQKNPTAFYLCASSITDLFGGYTFGSGTRLTVV.

This CDR3 reads CASSLGTGYTGELFF. The DNA of the CDR3 is TGTGCCAGCAGCTTAGGGACAGGGTACACCGGGGAGCTGTTTTTT. The genes are TRBV7-3 and TRBJ2-2; 9 bases are shared with TRBD1. CDR1 SGHTA and CDR2 FQGTGA come from the germline V gene. This CDR3 comprises 15 residues. V lost 2 bases and J lost 3; bases outside the gene matches: 1.

The CDR3 sequence: CATSRDSHYEQYF. CDR3 nucleotide sequence: TGTGCCACCAGCAGAGATTCCCACTACGAGCAGTACTTC. This chain links TRBV15 with TRBJ2-7; D gene ambiguous. Germline V gene sequence: CDR1 LNHNV, CDR2 YYDKDF (reference sequence). The CDR3 loop spans 13 amino acids. V dropped 0 bases and J dropped 3 bases, with 6 bases sitting between them. Complete variable domain (other parts from reference TRBV15 and TRBJ2-7): DAMVIQNPRYQVTQFGKPVTLSCSQTLNHNVMYWYQQKSSQAPKLLFHYYDKDFNNEADTPDNFQSRRPNTSFCFLDIRSPGLGDTAMYLCATSRDSHYEQYFGPGTRLTVT.

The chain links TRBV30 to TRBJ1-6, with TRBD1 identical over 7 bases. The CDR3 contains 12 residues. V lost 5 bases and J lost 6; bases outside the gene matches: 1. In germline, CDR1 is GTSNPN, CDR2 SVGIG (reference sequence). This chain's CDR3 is CAWDRVNSPLHF. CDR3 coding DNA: TGTGCCTGGGACAGGGTTAATTCACCCCTCCACTTT. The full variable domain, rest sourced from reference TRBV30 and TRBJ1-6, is SQTIHQWPATLVQPVGSPLSLECTVEGTSNPNLYWYRQAAGRGLQLLFYSVGIGQISSEVPQNLSASRPQDRQFILSSKKLLLSDSGFYLCAWDRVNSPLHFGNGTRLTVT.

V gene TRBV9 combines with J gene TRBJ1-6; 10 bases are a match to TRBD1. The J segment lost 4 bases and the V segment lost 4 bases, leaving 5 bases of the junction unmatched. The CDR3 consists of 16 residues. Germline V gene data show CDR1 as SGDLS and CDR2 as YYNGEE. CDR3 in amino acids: CASSPRQGAYNSPLHF. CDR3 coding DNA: TGTGCCAGCAGCCCCCGACAGGGGGCTTATAATTCACCCCTCCACTTT.

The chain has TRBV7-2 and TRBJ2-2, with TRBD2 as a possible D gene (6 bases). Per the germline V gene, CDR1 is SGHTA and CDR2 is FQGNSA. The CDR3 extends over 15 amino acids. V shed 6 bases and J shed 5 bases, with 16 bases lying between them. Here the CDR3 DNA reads TGTGCCAGCAGACCCTCCGGGACTCAGACCGGGGAGCTGTTTTTT. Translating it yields CASRPSGTQTGELFF.

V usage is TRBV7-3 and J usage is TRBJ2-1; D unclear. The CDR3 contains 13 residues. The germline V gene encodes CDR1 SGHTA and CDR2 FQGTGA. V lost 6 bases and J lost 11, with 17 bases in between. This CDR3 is CASSPILRSKQFF. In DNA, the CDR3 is TGTGCCAGCAGTCCGATCCTAAGAAGCAAGCAGTTCTTC.

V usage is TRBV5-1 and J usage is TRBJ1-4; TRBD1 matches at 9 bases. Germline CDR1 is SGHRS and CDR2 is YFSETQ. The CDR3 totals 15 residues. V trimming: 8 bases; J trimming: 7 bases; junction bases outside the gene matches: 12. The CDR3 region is CASLQGAEVGEKLFF. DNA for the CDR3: TGCGCCAGTTTACAGGGGGCTGAGGTTGGTGAAAAACTGTTTTTT.

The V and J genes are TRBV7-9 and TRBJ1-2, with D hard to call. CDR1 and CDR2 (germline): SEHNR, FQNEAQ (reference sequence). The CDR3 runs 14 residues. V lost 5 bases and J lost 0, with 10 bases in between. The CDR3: CASSPSGSNYGYTF. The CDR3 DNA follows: TGTGCCAGCAGCCCTTCCGGTTCTAACTATGGCTACACCTTC.

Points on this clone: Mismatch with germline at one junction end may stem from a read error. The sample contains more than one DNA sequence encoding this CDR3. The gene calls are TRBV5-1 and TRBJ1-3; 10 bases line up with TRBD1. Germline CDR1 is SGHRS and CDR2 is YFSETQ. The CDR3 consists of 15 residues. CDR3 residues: CASSLGTGAGNTIYF. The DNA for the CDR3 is TGTGCCAGCAGCCTAGGGACAGGGGCTGGAAACACCATATATTTT. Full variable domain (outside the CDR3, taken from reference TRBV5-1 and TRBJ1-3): KAGVTQTPRYLIKTRGQQVTLSCSPISGHRSVSWYQQTPGQGLQFLFEYFSETQRNKGNFPGRFSGRQFSNSRSEMNVSTLELGDSALYLCASSLGTGAGNTIYFGEGSWLTVV.

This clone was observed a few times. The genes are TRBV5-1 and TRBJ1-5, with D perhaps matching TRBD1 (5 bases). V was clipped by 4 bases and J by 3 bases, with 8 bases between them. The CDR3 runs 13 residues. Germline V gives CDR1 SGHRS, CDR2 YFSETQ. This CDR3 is CASSRGYNQPQHF. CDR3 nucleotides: TGCGCCAGCAGCAGGGGATACAATCAGCCCCAGCATTTT.

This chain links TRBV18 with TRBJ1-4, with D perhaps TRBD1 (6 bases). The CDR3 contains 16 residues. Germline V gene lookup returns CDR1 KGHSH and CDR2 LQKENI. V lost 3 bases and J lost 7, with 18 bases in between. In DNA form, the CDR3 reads TGTGCCAGCTCACCTCAGAACAGGGCCTCGGGTGAAAAACTGTTTTTT. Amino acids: CASSPQNRASGEKLFF.

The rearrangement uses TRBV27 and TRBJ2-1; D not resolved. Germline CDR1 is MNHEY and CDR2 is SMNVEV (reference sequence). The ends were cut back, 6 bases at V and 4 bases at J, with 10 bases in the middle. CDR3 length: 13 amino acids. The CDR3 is CASRGVGYNEQFF. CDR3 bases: TGTGCCAGCAGGGGTGTCGGGTACAATGAGCAGTTCTTC.

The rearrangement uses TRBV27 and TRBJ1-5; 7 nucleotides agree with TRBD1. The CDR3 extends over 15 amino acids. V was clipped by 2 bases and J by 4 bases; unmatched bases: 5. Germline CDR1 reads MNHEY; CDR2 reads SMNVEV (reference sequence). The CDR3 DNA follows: TGTGCCAGCAGTTTAAGGGGACAGCGGAATCAGCCCCAGCATTTT. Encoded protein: CASSLRGQRNQPQHF.

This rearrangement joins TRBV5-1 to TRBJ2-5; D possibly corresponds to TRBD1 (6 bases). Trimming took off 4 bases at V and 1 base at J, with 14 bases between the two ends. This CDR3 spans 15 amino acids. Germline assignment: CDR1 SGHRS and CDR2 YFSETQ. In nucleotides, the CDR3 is TGCGCCAGCAGCCTAACAGGGATCCCCCAAGAGACCCAGTACTTC. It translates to CASSLTGIPQETQYF.